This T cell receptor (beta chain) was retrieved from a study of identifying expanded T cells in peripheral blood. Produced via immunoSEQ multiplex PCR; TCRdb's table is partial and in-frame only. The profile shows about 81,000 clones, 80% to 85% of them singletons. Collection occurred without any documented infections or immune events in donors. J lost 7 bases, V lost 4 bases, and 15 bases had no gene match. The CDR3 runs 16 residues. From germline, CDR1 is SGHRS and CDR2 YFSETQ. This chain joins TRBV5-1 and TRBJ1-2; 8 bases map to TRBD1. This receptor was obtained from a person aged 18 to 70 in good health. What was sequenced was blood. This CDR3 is CASSDRIGQGLGGYTF. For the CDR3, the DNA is TGCGCCAGCAGCGATCGTATCGGACAGGGCTTGGGTGGCTACACCTTC.